Reported below is one T cell receptor beta chain. Germline V CDR1 and CDR2: KGHSH, LQKENI. The CDR3 totals 15 residues. Trimming took 4 bases from V and 0 from J, leaving 12 bases between them. This sample stems from a study of cytomegalovirus exposure and HLA in healthy donors. The overall study: According to later analysis, the same platform produced the approximately 130 validation and under 700 first-cohort repertoires.

The donors were members of the roughly 120-subject validation cohort (separate from the roughly 700-subject first cohort). Sequencing used immunoSEQ multiplex PCR; TCRdb keeps in-frame clones, though not all of them. The sample holds some 190,000 clones, more than 75% seen once. The sequencing sample was made of PBMCs. The chain links TRBV18 to TRBJ1-1, with D tentatively TRBD1 (6 bases). The sequence came from a woman younger than 30 in good health and CMV-seronegative. Here the CDR3 DNA reads TGTGCCAGCTCACAGGAGGGGGGGATGAACACTGAAGCTTTCTTT. Residues: CASSQEGGMNTEAFF.